This T cell receptor (beta chain) originates from a study of T cells in Graves' hyperthyroidism and ophthalmopathy. From RNA transcripts, TCR beta CDR3 regions were amplified. Using the HTBI primer set, a first-round RT-PCR was run on the TCR CDR3. A single record per CDR3 protein comes from TCRdb applying MiXCR to the multiplex PCR reads. The sample consists of approximately 330,000 distinct CDR3 sequences, roughly 20% of them appearing once. This clonotype was seen a handful of times. V was trimmed by 6 bases and J by 1 base, leaving 12 bases between them. This CDR3 comprises 14 residues. The chain has TRBV12-3 or TRBV12-4 and TRBJ2-5; D may be TRBD1 (5 bases). The TCR was taken from a woman between 45 and 65 years old with Graves' hyperthyroidism. Input material: blood. CDR3 nucleotides: TGTGCCAGCAGAAAACAGGAGACCCAAGAGACCCAGTACTTC. The encoded protein is CASRKQETQETQYF.